This T cell receptor (beta chain) was profiled in a study of beta chain features in type 1 diabetes. Study outcomes and limitations: Within the patient group, naive, central memory and Treg TCRB repertoires appeared more similar to each other than within healthy donors.

The investigators reverse transcribed all of the isolated RNA, so they sequenced expressed TCRB transcripts. This table comes from immunoSEQ multiplex PCR, and its TCRdb copy is limited to in-frame clones, with some not included. The sample consists of roughly 380,000 clones, roughly 21% of them appearing once. Points on this clone: What it binds is not known.

Isolation of CD4+ naive, central memory, regulatory and stem cell-like memory cells was achieved by sorting via CD45RO/CCR7/CD25/CD127/CD95/CD27. CDR1 and CDR2 from the germline V gene are LGHNT and FRNRAP. The CDR3 totals 14 residues. V dropped 1 base and J dropped 10 bases, with 16 bases sitting between them. The sequenced sample consisted of naive CD4+ T cells from blood. The chain uses TRBV12-5 and TRBJ1-2, with D perhaps TRBD1 (6 bases). The clonotype originates from a young woman in good health. The CDR3 reads CASGLAETGSHYTF. The CDR3, as DNA: TGTGCTAGTGGTTTGGCGGAGACAGGTAGTCACTACACCTTC.